This T cell receptor (beta chain) was found in a study of T cell responses to AZD1222 COVID-19 vaccine. The CDR3 is 14 residues long. Between the trimmed V and J ends, which lost 9 bases and 2 bases, there was a span of 15 bases. Germline CDR1 and CDR2: KGHDR and SFDVKD. The repertoire was sequenced with immunoSEQ multiplex PCR; TCRdb's copy has only in-frame clones and lacks some. The repertoire includes around 160,000 clones, 85% to 95% of them detected once, and about 0.6% sits in the top ten. The chain has TRBV24-1 and TRBJ2-5; the D gene is possibly TRBD1 (5 bases). The sequencing used peripheral blood, collected on day 0 of AZD1222 vaccination. The sequence was obtained from an adult in good health. The CDR3 reads CATARGGLQETQYF. DNA of the CDR3: TGTGCCACCGCAAGGGGTGGATTACAAGAGACCCAGTACTTC.